One TCR beta chain is described in this entry. This sample was taken from a study of early stage breast cancer tumors. Background on the study: The ER+/PR+/HER2- tumors included roughly eight ductal and a handful of lobular carcinomas.

The CDR3 consists of 14 residues. Germline CDR1 SGHNT, CDR2 YYREEE (reference sequence). Deletions cut 4 bases from V and 10 bases from J, with 15 bases between. Produced via immunoSEQ multiplex PCR; TCRdb's table is partial and in-frame only. The sample contains about 36,000 clones, 70% to 85% of which appear only once. The J gene is TRBJ1-6, the V gene TRBV5-4, with D possibly matching TRBD1 (5 bases). The sequencing input was blood. The origin of this receptor is a person aged 55 to 75 with breast cancer. CDR3 amino acids: CASSPKGVRSPLHF. The CDR3 DNA follows: TGTGCCAGCAGCCCAAAAGGGGTTCGCTCACCCCTCCACTTT.